This entry lists 5 T cell receptor beta chains sequenced from one sample in a study of cytotoxic CD8 clonotypes in ibrutinib-treated CLL. Sequenced by immunoSEQ multiplex PCR; TCRdb stores in-frame clones only, minus some. The table shows 150,000 or so clones, with more than 75% occurring only once. This material consisted of PBMCs, taken after 36 months of ibrutinib treatment. Source of these receptors: a human donor with chronic lymphocytic leukemia.

This clone was seen a handful of times. The J gene is TRBJ2-3, the V gene TRBV7-2; D ambiguous. V was trimmed by 2 bases and J by 2 bases, leaving 8 bases between them. The CDR3 has 14 amino acids. Germline CDR1 and CDR2: SGHTA and FQGNSA. The CDR3 DNA sequence: TGTGCCAGCAGCTTACACGGTAACACAGATACGCAGTATTTT. Translated: CASSLHGNTDTQYF.

This sequence joins TRBV28 and TRBJ1-5; D not certain. V was pared by 6 bases and J by 4 bases, with 13 bases between. The CDR3 has 14 amino acids. Germline CDR1 MDHEN, CDR2 SYDVKM. The CDR3 is CASRGLGRNQPQHF. CDR3 nucleotides: TGTGCCAGCAGAGGATTGGGTCGTAATCAGCCCCAGCATTTT.

This clone has a count of ten or more. The V call is TRBV15, the J call TRBJ2-5; no reliable D call. V was pared by 2 bases and J by 4 bases, with 14 bases between. The germline V gene encodes CDR1 LNHNV and CDR2 YYDKDF (reference sequence). CDR3 length: 15 residues. CDR3 sequence reads: CATSRKSLGAETQYF. In DNA form, the CDR3 reads TGTGCCACCAGCAGAAAGAGTCTTGGCGCAGAGACCCAGTACTTC.

The chain couples TRBV7-8 to TRBJ2-5; 9 nucleotides match TRBD2. Germline CDR1 reads SGHVS; CDR2 reads FQNEAQ. V dropped 3 bases and J dropped 5; count of bases not matched to a gene: 7. The CDR3 runs 15 residues. The CDR3 DNA reads as TGTGCCAGCAGCTTTGGCGTGACTAGCGGTGAGACCCAGTACTTC. Translated, it gives CASSFGVTSGETQYF. Full variable domain (rest looked up from reference TRBV7-8 and TRBJ2-5): GAGVSQSPRYKVAKRGQDVALRCDPISGHVSLFWYQQALGQGPEFLTYFQNEAQLDKSGLPSDRFFAERPEGSVSTLKIQRTQQEDSAVYLCASSFGVTSGETQYFGPGTRLLVL.

V and J are TRBV10-3 and TRBJ1-5; D remains ambiguous. The CDR3 spans 13 residues. V was shortened by 0 bases and J by 7 bases, with 7 bases between the two germline ends. Looked up from germline, CDR1 is ENHRY and CDR2 is SYGVKD. CDR3 bases: TGTGCCATCAGTGAGTCGAGGTCCCAGCCCCAGCATTTT. The encoded protein is CAISESRSQPQHF.